These 8 T cell receptor beta chains came from one sample sequenced in a study of metastatic and nonmetastatic thyroid tumors. Each patient came to thyroid surgery without any prior treatment (of any kind). MiXCR reprocessed the PCR reads for TCRdb. The sample holds over 45,000 clones, under 25% seen once. The specimen was blood. The receptors shown here come from a male donor with papillary thyroid cancer or a benign thyroid nodule (not recorded which). Some clones in this sample may be carry-over from other donors' samples.

This clone has a count of ten or more. J is TRBJ1-2 and V is TRBV7-9; D remains ambiguous. The germline V gene encodes CDR1 SEHNR and CDR2 FQNEAQ (reference sequence). V was clipped by 5 bases and J by 8 bases, with 18 bases between them. The CDR3 contains 14 residues. The CDR3 reads CASSPELRTGGYTF. CDR3 coding DNA: TGTGCCAGCAGCCCGGAGCTCAGGACGGGGGGCTACACCTTC.

This clone occurred many times. An end of the junction differs from the germline gene, which may be a read error. The CDR3 here is CASSDSGLTLHF. The CDR3 DNA is TGTGCCAGCAGTGACTCGGGATTGACGCTTCACTTC. The gene calls are TRBV6-4 and TRBJ2-7; D is undetermined. CDR1 is MRHNA and CDR2 is SNTAGT in the germline V gene. The CDR3 extends over 12 amino acids.

This clone was seen repeatedly, ten times or more. The chain combines TRBV5-5 with TRBJ2-7; D remains ambiguous. The V end was cut by 4 bases, the J end by 2 bases, with 16 bases between. Germline CDR1 and CDR2: SGHKS and YYEKEE (reference sequence). The CDR3 is 15 amino acids. CDR3 sequence reads: CASSNPFVGTYEQYF. The DNA for the CDR3 is TGTGCCAGCAGCAACCCCTTCGTCGGTACCTACGAGCAGTACTTC.

In this sample, this clone turned up many times. This chain uses TRBV7-3 with TRBJ1-1, with D uncertain. This CDR3 has 13 residues. The V gene lost 4 bases and the J gene lost 5 bases, with 11 bases spanning the gap. Per the germline V gene, CDR1 is SGHTA and CDR2 is FQGTGA. The CDR3 region is CASSSRRGTEAFF. CDR3 coding DNA: TGTGCCAGCAGCTCTCGACGAGGTACTGAAGCTTTCTTT.

This clone was counted many times. This rearrangement joins TRBV7-3 to TRBJ2-5; TRBD2 matches 14 bases. In germline, CDR1 is SGHTA, CDR2 FQGTGA. The ends lost 5 bases at V and 4 bases at J; junction bases unmatched: 6. The CDR3 runs to 16 residues. The CDR3 region is CASSKTSGRVGETQYF. The CDR3 DNA reads as TGTGCCAGCAGCAAGACTAGCGGGAGGGTCGGAGAGACCCAGTACTTC. Full variable domain (outside the CDR3, taken from reference TRBV7-3 and TRBJ2-5): GAGVSQTPSNKVTEKGKYVELRCDPISGHTALYWYRQSLGQGPEFLIYFQGTGAADDSGLPNDRFFAVRPEGSVSTLKIQRTERGDSAVYLCASSKTSGRVGETQYFGPGTRLLVL.

This clone has at least ten counts. This may come from a read error, since a much larger clone is one base off. Other DNA sequences in this sample translate to the same CDR3. The chain has TRBV5-1 and TRBJ2-2; TRBD1 agrees at 11 bases. The trim removed 4 bases at V and 6 bases at J, leaving 8 bases unmatched. The CDR3 length is 16 residues. Germline V gene data show CDR1 as SGHRS and CDR2 as YFSETQ. In nucleotides, the CDR3 is TGCGCCAGCAGCACGGACGGACAGGGGGCCGCCGGGGAGCTGTTTTTT. This sequence encodes CASSTDGQGAAGELFF.

V is TRBV20-1 and J is TRBJ2-1; 11 nucleotides line up with TRBD2. V was clipped by 2 bases and J by 8 bases; unmatched bases: 14. The germline gives CDR1 DFQATT, CDR2 SNEGSKA (reference sequence). The CDR3 sequence is 17 residues long. This CDR3 reads CSARTLAGVSTIDEQFF. CDR3 DNA: TGCAGTGCTAGAACACTAGCGGGAGTATCCACCATCGATGAGCAGTTCTTC.

The chain couples TRBV20-1 to TRBJ2-7; TRBD2 agrees at 7 bases. V dropped 6 bases and J dropped 3; count of bases not matched to a gene: 14. Germline-derived CDR1 and CDR2 are DFQATT and SNEGSKA (reference sequence). CDR3 length equals 15 residues. CDR3 nucleotide sequence: TGCAGTGCAGCCCCGGGACTACAAGAAGGCTACGAGCAGTACTTC. This gives the protein CSAAPGLQEGYEQYF.